This T cell receptor beta chain came from a study of T cell changes during pregnancy in multiple sclerosis. The V end lost 5 bases, the J end lost 4 bases, and 12 bases lay between the germline ends. This CDR3 comprises 14 residues. The V gene's germline CDR1 is SGHTA and CDR2 FQGNSA. The repertoire was sequenced with immunoSEQ multiplex PCR; TCRdb's copy has only in-frame clones and lacks some. The sample contains about 48,000 clones, around 90% of which appear only once. This clonotype was sampled from a female donor with multiple sclerosis, enrolled in a pregnancy study. This chain links TRBV7-2 with TRBJ1-5; possibly TRBD1 for D (5 bases). Material: CD4+ T cells from peripheral blood mononuclear cells, obtained in the second trimester of pregnancy. CDR3 amino acids: CASSLDQGNQPQHF. The CDR3 coding sequence is TGTGCCAGCAGCCTAGATCAGGGTAATCAGCCCCAGCATTTT.